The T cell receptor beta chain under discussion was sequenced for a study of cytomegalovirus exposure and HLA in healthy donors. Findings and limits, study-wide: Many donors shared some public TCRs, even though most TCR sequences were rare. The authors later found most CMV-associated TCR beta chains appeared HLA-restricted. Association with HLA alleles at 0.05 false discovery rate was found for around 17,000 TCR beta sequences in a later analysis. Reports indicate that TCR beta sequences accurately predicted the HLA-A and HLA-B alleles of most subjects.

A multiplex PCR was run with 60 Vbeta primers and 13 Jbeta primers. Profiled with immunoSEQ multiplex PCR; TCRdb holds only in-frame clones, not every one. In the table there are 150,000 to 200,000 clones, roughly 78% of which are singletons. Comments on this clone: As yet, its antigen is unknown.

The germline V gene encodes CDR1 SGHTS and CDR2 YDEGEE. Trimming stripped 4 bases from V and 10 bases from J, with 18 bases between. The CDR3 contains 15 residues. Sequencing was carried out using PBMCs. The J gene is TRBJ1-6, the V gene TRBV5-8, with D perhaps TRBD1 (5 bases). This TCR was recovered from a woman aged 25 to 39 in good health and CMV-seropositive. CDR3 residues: CASSPMGREYSPLHF. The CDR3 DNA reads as TGTGCCAGCAGCCCGATGGGCAGGGAATACTCACCCCTCCACTTT.